These 14 T cell receptor beta chains originate from one sample sequenced in a study of blood T cell repertoires in COVID-19. Clones were read by immunoSEQ multiplex PCR, and TCRdb kept only the in-frame ones, dropping some. Found here are fewer than 35,000 clones, 70% to 90% of them singletons; the top ten hold around 4.9%. Sample: peripheral blood. These receptors originate from a man in his sixties or seventies with active COVID-19.

The genes are TRBV7-2 and TRBJ2-7, with 9 bases matching TRBD2. Trimming at V came to 10 bases and at J to 6 bases, leaving 13 bases not matched to a gene. The CDR3 runs 14 residues. Germline V gene sequence: CDR1 SGHTA, CDR2 FQGNSA. The DNA of the CDR3 is TGTGCCACCGAAATGAAGCGGGGGGCAAGCGAGCAGTACTTC. This encodes CATEMKRGASEQYF.

This chain uses TRBV5-1 with TRBJ2-2; weak D call: TRBD1 (5 bases). V lost 7 bases to trimming and J lost 2 bases, with 12 bases between them. CDR1 and CDR2 from the germline V gene are SGHRS and YFSETQ. This CDR3 has 14 residues. The CDR3 protein is CASQQGFNTGELFF. The CDR3 bases are TGCGCCAGCCAGCAGGGCTTTAACACCGGGGAGCTGTTTTTT.

The chain employs TRBV5-6 and TRBJ2-5, with D perhaps matching TRBD2 (6 bases). CDR1 is SGHDT, CDR2 YYEEEE, per germline. Deletions cut 0 bases from V and 5 bases from J, with 14 bases between. This CDR3 has 15 residues. Here the CDR3 DNA reads TGTGCCAGCAGCTTGGCCGTGGCGGGGCGGGAGACCCAGTACTTC. Amino acid sequence: CASSLAVAGRETQYF.

In its sample, this clone was seen once. The chain carries TRBV7-2 and TRBJ2-7, with TRBD1 matching over 8 bases. Per germline, CDR1 SGHTA and CDR2 FQGNSA. The CDR3 length is 13 residues. The J segment lost 7 bases and the V segment lost 5 bases, leaving 7 bases of the junction unmatched. The CDR3 DNA is TGTGCCAGCAGCCCGACAGGGGCGGGTGAGCAGTACTTC. Amino acid sequence: CASSPTGAGEQYF.

CDR3 bases: TGTGCCAGCAGGAATTCCGGGACAGGCCATAATTCACCCCTCCACTTT. The encoded protein is CASRNSGTGHNSPLHF. The chain is built from TRBV7-6 and TRBJ1-6; TRBD1 aligns across 8 bases. The CDR3 sequence is 16 residues long. In germline, CDR1 is SGHVS, CDR2 FNYEAQ. V shed 6 bases, J shed 5 bases, and the junction held 9 bases outside the gene matches.

In DNA form, the CDR3 reads TGTGCCATCAGTGATTCAAAACAGGGGCGATCTTACAATGAGCAGTTCTTC. It is translated as CAISDSKQGRSYNEQFF. The chain links TRBV10-3 to TRBJ2-1, with 7 bases lining up with TRBD1. Germline V gives CDR1 ENHRY, CDR2 SYGVKD. The CDR3 extends over 17 amino acids. J was trimmed by 4 bases and V by 3 bases; bases with no gene match: 12.

This chain uses TRBV5-4 with TRBJ2-3, with D tentatively TRBD1 (6 bases). The CDR3 length is 14 residues. The ends were cut back, 2 bases at V and 3 bases at J, with 10 bases in the middle. Germline V gives CDR1 SGHNT, CDR2 YYREEE (reference sequence). In DNA form, the CDR3 reads TGTGCCAGCAGCTTTCAGGGGTTAACAGATACGCAGTATTTT. Translating it yields CASSFQGLTDTQYF. Full variable domain (outside the CDR3, taken from reference TRBV5-4 and TRBJ2-3): ETGVTQSPTHLIKTRGQQVTLRCSSQSGHNTVSWYQQALGQGPQFIFQYYREEENGRGNFPPRFSGLQFPNYSSELNVNALELDDSALYLCASSFQGLTDTQYFGPGTRLTVL.

This chain connects TRBV5-8 to TRBJ2-3, with a tentative D call TRBD2 (7 bases). V was clipped by 0 bases and J by 6 bases, with 14 bases between them. This CDR3 comprises 15 residues. From germline, CDR1 is SGHTS and CDR2 YDEGEE. CDR3 region: CASSLERGGVDTQYF. Written as DNA, the CDR3 is TGTGCCAGCAGCTTGGAGAGGGGGGGAGTGGATACGCAGTATTTT.

This chain links TRBV5-5 with TRBJ2-5; 9 bases fit TRBD2. V lost 3 bases and J lost 5; bases outside the gene matches: 5. Germline V lookup: CDR1 SGHKS, CDR2 YYEKEE (reference sequence). This CDR3 has 14 residues. The CDR3 reads CASSWGTSYETQYF. CDR3 nucleotides: TGTGCCAGCAGCTGGGGGACTAGCTACGAGACCCAGTACTTC.

The J gene is TRBJ1-5, the V gene TRBV6-5; weak D call: TRBD1 (6 bases). CDR3 length: 14 residues. Per the germline V gene, CDR1 is MNHEY and CDR2 is SVGAGI. V dropped 4 bases and J dropped 6 bases, with 13 bases sitting between them. CDR3 sequence: CASSSLRGIQPQHF. For the CDR3, the DNA is TGTGCCAGCAGTTCCCTAAGGGGGATTCAGCCCCAGCATTTT.

This clone turned up a few times. The V call is TRBV15, the J call TRBJ2-5; 9 bases map to TRBD1. J gave up 5 bases and V 4 bases, and 11 bases lay outside the gene matches. The germline gives CDR1 LNHNV, CDR2 YYDKDF (reference sequence). The CDR3 extends over 16 amino acids. The CDR3 reads CATSTPGQGMRETQYF. For the CDR3, the DNA is TGTGCCACCAGCACGCCGGGACAGGGTATGCGGGAGACCCAGTACTTC.

This chain uses TRBV19 with TRBJ2-5, with D possibly TRBD1 on 5 matching bases. This CDR3 has 16 residues. Looked up from germline, CDR1 is LNHDA and CDR2 is SQIVND (reference sequence). V shed 6 bases and J shed 4 bases, with 21 bases lying between them. CDR3 bases: TGTGCCAGTAGCCCCGACAGACGGAGAACGCCAGAGACCCAGTACTTC. Its translation: CASSPDRRRTPETQYF.

The CDR3 region has the DNA TGCGCCAGCAACAGGGAGCCCCGGGAGACCCAGTACTTC. Its protein product is CASNREPRETQYF. The rearrangement uses TRBV5-1 and TRBJ2-5; the D gene is possibly TRBD1 (6 bases). Trimming removed 6 bases at V and 5 bases at J, with 14 bases between. CDR1 SGHRS and CDR2 YFSETQ come from the germline V gene. The CDR3 is made up of 13 amino acids.

V gene TRBV6-1 combines with J gene TRBJ1-5; D not resolved. Germline loops: CDR1 MNHNS, CDR2 SASEGT. This CDR3 spans 13 amino acids. V was trimmed by 1 base and J by 7 bases, leaving 8 bases between them. CDR3 nucleotide sequence: TGTGCCAGCAGTGAAGGCGAATTCCAGCCCCAGCATTTT. Amino acids: CASSEGEFQPQHF.